The present TCR beta chain was sequenced within a study of blood T cell repertoires in COVID-19. Profiling relied on immunoSEQ multiplex PCR, and the TCRdb table lists in-frame clones only, not all of them. This table holds approximately 280,000 clones, almost 85% found once. Trimming removed 5 bases at V and 10 bases at J, with 17 bases between. Germline-derived CDR1 and CDR2 are SGHDN and FVKESK. This CDR3 has 13 residues. Sequenced material: peripheral blood. The TCR originated in a man aged 45 to 65 with active or convalescent COVID-19. This chain uses TRBV14 with TRBJ1-1, with D possibly matching TRBD1 (6 bases). The CDR3 sequence is CASSNNAVGGAFF. DNA for the CDR3: TGTGCCAGCAGCAACAATGCGGTAGGGGGAGCTTTCTTT.